The 20 T cell receptor beta chains in this list originate from one sample, sequenced in a study of identical twins. TCRdb re-analysed the 5' RACE reads in MiXCR, keeping a single row per CDR3 protein. Found here are about 660,000 distinct CDR3 sequences, 8% to 9% of them singletons; the top ten hold approximately 0.89%. This same sample was also taken into another study, of yellow fever vaccine responses in identical twins.

Source material: PBMCs. Every receptor here comes from a woman aged 18-29 years in good health.

In its sample, this clonotype was seen a few times. This chain uses TRBV3-1 with TRBJ2-2, with no clear D. The V gene's germline CDR1 is LGHDT and CDR2 YNNKEL (reference sequence). The CDR3 contains 15 residues. V was cut by 0 bases and J by 8 bases, with 13 bases left in between. This CDR3 reads CASSQDLDIWGELFF. DNA of the CDR3: TGTGCCAGCAGCCAAGACCTCGACATATGGGGGGAGCTGTTTTTT.

In its sample, this clonotype was seen many times. The CDR3 loop is CSVPETSGRGGSQYF. CDR3 DNA: TGCAGCGTGCCCGAGACTAGCGGGAGGGGGGGGTCGCAGTATTTT. The chain joins TRBV29-1 to TRBJ2-3; 14 positions agree with TRBD2. J gave up 10 bases and V 6 bases, and 12 bases lay outside the gene matches. This CDR3 region has 15 residues. Looked up from germline, CDR1 is SQVTM and CDR2 is ANQGSEA.

This clonotype was picked up many times. V usage is TRBV6-5 and J usage is TRBJ2-3, with TRBD2 matching over 10 bases. CDR3 length: 15 amino acids. In germline, CDR1 is MNHEY, CDR2 SVGAGI. J lost 2 bases, V lost 4 bases, and 3 bases had no gene match. Here the CDR3 DNA reads TGTGCCAGCAGTTTTAGCGGGGGGACCACAGATACGCAGTATTTT. Translated: CASSFSGGTTDTQYF.

This clonotype has a handful of counts. The genes are TRBV7-2 and TRBJ2-3; weak D call: TRBD2 (7 bases). This CDR3 spans 16 amino acids. CDR1 and CDR2 from the germline V gene are SGHTA and FQGNSA. With 5 bases removed from V and 1 base from J, the gap between germline ends came to 16 bases. The DNA of the CDR3 is TGTGCCAGCAGCCAGGGGAGGGCCTTCGGCACAGATACGCAGTATTTT. As protein: CASSQGRAFGTDTQYF.

J is TRBJ2-7 and V is TRBV28, with D maybe TRBD1 (6 bases). V shed 2 bases and J shed 2 bases, with 13 bases lying between them. Germline V gene lookup returns CDR1 MDHEN and CDR2 SYDVKM. This CDR3 region has 15 residues. Written as DNA, the CDR3 is TGTGCCAGCAGTTTACACCAGGGGCTAACCTACGAGCAGTACTTC. This sequence encodes CASSLHQGLTYEQYF.

This clonotype turned up a few times. The J gene is TRBJ2-5, the V gene TRBV12-3 or TRBV12-4, with D possibly TRBD1 on 6 matching bases. Trimming cost V 3 bases and J 5 bases, with 16 bases left between them. This CDR3 contains 15 residues. CDR3 in amino acids: CASSLTSRTDETQYF. DNA for the CDR3: TGTGCCAGCAGTTTGACCTCCCGGACAGACGAGACCCAGTACTTC.

This clonotype was detected a few times. The chain couples TRBV6-5 to TRBJ2-1, with a tentative D call TRBD2 (5 bases). Germline V CDR1 and CDR2: MNHEY, SVGAGI. The V end was cut by 0 bases, the J end by 9 bases, with 12 bases between. The CDR3 extends over 14 amino acids. Here the CDR3 reads CASSYSRRVLEQFF. CDR3 nucleotides: TGTGCCAGCAGTTACTCGCGGCGGGTCCTTGAGCAGTTCTTC.

The chain recombines TRBV6-1 with TRBJ1-6; D gene ambiguous. CDR1 MNHNS and CDR2 SASEGT come from the germline V gene. The CDR3 covers 12 residues. The V end lost 2 bases, the J end lost 13 bases, and 9 bases lay between the germline ends. The CDR3 sequence: CASSELPLPLHF. Here the CDR3 DNA reads TGTGCCAGCAGTGAACTTCCACTGCCCCTCCACTTT.

This chain joins TRBV6-2 or TRBV6-3 and TRBJ2-2, with TRBD1 identical over 10 bases. The CDR3 has 16 amino acids. Germline CDR1 reads MNHEY; CDR2 reads SVGEGT. J gave up 6 bases and V 8 bases, and 12 bases lay outside the gene matches. CDR3 DNA sequence: TGTGCCAGCCGGGACAGGGGAACTTCGGTATCCGGGGAGCTGTTTTTT. Protein sequence: CASRDRGTSVSGELFF.

This chain links TRBV10-2 with TRBJ1-5; 8 bases are a match to TRBD1. Germline V gene sequence: CDR1 WSHSY, CDR2 SAAADI. The CDR3 sequence is 14 residues long. J gave up 3 bases and V 7 bases, and 5 bases lay outside the gene matches. The CDR3 here is CASNPGGNNQPQHF. In nucleotides, the CDR3 is TGCGCCAGCAATCCAGGGGGCAACAATCAGCCCCAGCATTTT.

This clonotype came up many times. The chain links TRBV27 to TRBJ2-1; D is perhaps TRBD1 (5 bases). The CDR3 is 16 amino acids. The germline V and J ends were trimmed by 6 bases and 2 bases, with 17 bases remaining between them. Looked up from germline, CDR1 is MNHEY and CDR2 is SMNVEV (reference sequence). The CDR3 coding sequence is TGTGCCAGCAGCGCCCAGGGTATAGTACCCTACAATGAGCAGTTCTTC. Protein sequence: CASSAQGIVPYNEQFF.

This clonotype was observed a few times. The chain carries TRBV14 and TRBJ2-1, with 8 bases identical to TRBD2. CDR1 is SGHDN, CDR2 FVKESK, per germline. The CDR3 length is 15 residues. Unmatched junction bases numbered 11, after V lost 4 bases and J lost 9 bases. CDR3: CASSPRAAGEGEQFF. The CDR3 nucleotides are TGTGCCAGCAGCCCGCGAGCAGCGGGGGAGGGTGAGCAGTTCTTC.

The chain uses TRBV4-2 and TRBJ2-5; TRBD1 aligns across 9 bases. CDR3 size: 17 residues. Germline V CDR1 and CDR2: LGHNA, YNFKEQ. After removal of 4 bases from V and 1 base from J, the junction contained 10 bases not matched to a gene. The CDR3 protein is CASSPLGDRGIQETQYF. The CDR3 DNA reads TGTGCCAGCAGCCCGTTAGGTGACAGGGGGATCCAAGAGACCCAGTACTTC.

This clonotype has just a few counts. The chain has TRBV19 and TRBJ2-1; 8 bases fit TRBD1. J lost 3 bases, V lost 5 bases, and 6 bases had no gene match. CDR1 LNHDA and CDR2 SQIVND come from the germline V gene (reference sequence). The CDR3 is 15 residues long. This CDR3 is CASSGTGGIYNEQFF. CDR3 sequence (DNA): TGTGCCAGTAGTGGCACAGGGGGGATCTACAATGAGCAGTTCTTC.

The gene calls are TRBV6-1 and TRBJ2-3; 9 positions agree with TRBD1. Germline V gene lookup returns CDR1 MNHNS and CDR2 SASEGT. The CDR3 runs to 15 residues. The J segment lost 4 bases and the V segment lost 5 bases, leaving 7 bases of the junction unmatched. CDR3 protein: CASSQPGTGSDTQYF. The CDR3 DNA follows: TGTGCCAGCAGTCAACCCGGGACAGGGTCAGATACGCAGTATTTT.

In this sample, this clonotype turned up a few times. The V call is TRBV6-2 or TRBV6-3, the J call TRBJ2-5; 12 bases map to TRBD2. Germline assignment: CDR1 MNHEY and CDR2 SVGEGT. V dropped 6 bases and J dropped 4; count of bases not matched to a gene: 9. The CDR3 sequence is 16 residues long. The chain's CDR3 is CASRPRLAGDSETQYF. Written as DNA, the CDR3 is TGTGCCAGCAGGCCCCGACTAGCGGGAGACTCAGAGACCCAGTACTTC.

This clonotype was observed at least ten times. The chain has TRBV9 and TRBJ1-3, with 9 bases identical to TRBD1. This CDR3 spans 16 amino acids. Germline CDR1 reads SGDLS; CDR2 reads YYNGEE. V was pared by 0 bases and J by 4 bases, with 5 bases of the junction left unmatched. The DNA for the CDR3 is TGTGCCAGCAGCGTAGCCGGGACAGGGCCGGGAAACACCATATATTTT. As protein: CASSVAGTGPGNTIYF.

The chain joins TRBV20-1 to TRBJ2-2, with 7 bases aligning to TRBD2. The germline CDR1 and CDR2 sequences are DFQATT and SNEGSKA (reference sequence). The CDR3 runs to 15 residues. V trimming: 2 bases; J trimming: 2 bases; junction bases outside the gene matches: 5. CDR3 DNA: TGCAGTGCTAGACGTCTAGCGGTCAACACCGGGGAGCTGTTTTTT. Encoded protein: CSARRLAVNTGELFF.

This clonotype was detected many times. The chain couples TRBV6-1 to TRBJ1-5; the D is unclear. CDR3 length equals 14 residues. CDR1 MNHNS and CDR2 SASEGT come from the germline V gene. Trimming shortened V by 5 bases and J by 7 bases, and 15 bases separated the two germline ends. CDR3 coding DNA: TGTGCCAGCAGTCCGGGGAGGGCTCGGCAGCCCCAGCATTTT. Its protein is CASSPGRARQPQHF.

This clonotype was picked up a small number of times. The V and J genes are TRBV19 and TRBJ2-2, with 7 bases identical to TRBD1. The CDR3 has 15 amino acids. CDR1 is LNHDA, CDR2 SQIVND, per germline (reference sequence). J lost 0 bases, V lost 3 bases, and 1 base had no gene match. Here the CDR3 reads CASSIDRANTGELFF. DNA for the CDR3: TGTGCCAGTAGTATTGACAGGGCGAACACCGGGGAGCTGTTTTTT.